The 30 T cell receptor beta chains below come from one sample, sequenced in a study of technical replicates of blood from a few donors. Assay used: immunoSEQ multiplex PCR; TCRdb lists only in-frame clones, some missing. Of around 85,000 clones listed, roughly 94% are singletons. Specimen: T cells isolated from PBMCs. These TCRs come from a human donor in good health.

The CDR3 is CASSPGVGQYYGYTF. The CDR3 DNA reads as TGTGCCAGCAGCCCCGGGGTGGGACAGTACTATGGCTACACCTTC. V usage is TRBV7-8 and J usage is TRBJ1-2, with 7 positions matching TRBD1. CDR3 length: 15 amino acids. Per the germline V gene, CDR1 is SGHVS and CDR2 is FQNEAQ. Trimming at V came to 5 bases and at J to 3 bases, leaving 9 bases not matched to a gene. Based on the CDR3 plus reference TRBV7-8 and TRBJ1-2, the full variable domain is GAGVSQSPRYKVAKRGQDVALRCDPISGHVSLFWYQQALGQGPEFLTYFQNEAQLDKSGLPSDRFFAERPEGSVSTLKIQRTQQEDSAVYLCASSPGVGQYYGYTFGSGTRLTVV.

V gene TRBV29-1 combines with J gene TRBJ1-1; TRBD1 matches 8 bases. Trimming removed 6 bases from V and 1 base from J; junction bases left unmatched: 7. This CDR3 is 14 amino acids long. Germline V gene lookup returns CDR1 SQVTM and CDR2 ANQGSEA. This chain's CDR3 is CSVRGQAWNTEAFF. Written as DNA, the CDR3 is TGCAGCGTCAGGGGACAGGCCTGGAACACTGAAGCTTTCTTT. The full variable domain, with the rest looked up from reference TRBV29-1 and TRBJ1-1, is SAVISQKPSRDICQRGTSLTIQCQVDSQVTMMFWYRQQPGQSLTLIATANQGSEATYESGFVIDKFPISRPNLTFSTLTVSNMSPEDSSIYLCSVRGQAWNTEAFFGQGTRLTVV.

The rearrangement joins TRBV5-1 to TRBJ2-6; D uncertain. The germline V and J ends were trimmed by 4 bases and 2 bases, with 16 bases remaining between them. From germline, CDR1 is SGHRS and CDR2 YFSETQ. This CDR3 spans 17 amino acids. Written as DNA, the CDR3 is TGCGCCAGCAGCCCGCAGCCGGGTTCTACTGGGGCCAACGTCCTGACTTTC. Translated, it gives CASSPQPGSTGANVLTF.

This clone has a single count. The V gene is TRBV7-6, the J gene TRBJ2-3; 12 bases line up with TRBD2. This CDR3 is built from 19 residues. The V gene end was trimmed by 3 bases and the J gene end by 0 bases; junction bases not matched to a gene: 10. Germline V CDR1 and CDR2: SGHVS, FNYEAQ. Here the CDR3 DNA reads TGTGCCAGCAGCTTGGGGCCCGCTAGCGGGAGGGGTAGCACAGATACGCAGTATTTT. Translation: CASSLGPASGRGSTDTQYF.

V usage is TRBV19 and J usage is TRBJ2-1, with 7 positions matching TRBD1. Germline V gene lookup returns CDR1 LNHDA and CDR2 SQIVND (reference sequence). J gave up 3 bases and V 7 bases, and 9 bases lay outside the gene matches. This CDR3 has 15 amino acids. In DNA, the CDR3 is TGTGCCAGTACCGCGACAGGGAAAGTCTACAATGAGCAGTTCTTC. It encodes CASTATGKVYNEQFF.

The rearrangement links TRBV4-1 to TRBJ1-2; D is uncertain. The V gene's germline CDR1 is MGHRA and CDR2 YSYEKL. Deletions cut 0 bases from V and 3 bases from J, with 14 bases between. This CDR3 spans 16 amino acids. The CDR3 DNA reads as TGCGCCAGCAGCCAAGAATTTGGGCAGCACCACTATGGCTACACCTTC. It is translated as CASSQEFGQHHYGYTF.

The chain has TRBV7-2 and TRBJ2-1; perhaps TRBD2 as D (5 bases). Germline CDR1 and CDR2: SGHTA and FQGNSA. V was shortened by 5 bases and J by 5 bases, with 10 bases between the two germline ends. The CDR3 is 13 residues long. The CDR3 spells CASSSRGDNEQFF. The CDR3 nucleotides read TGTGCCAGCAGCAGCCGGGGAGACAATGAGCAGTTCTTC.

The V gene is TRBV6-5, the J gene TRBJ2-1; 11 bases match TRBD2. J gave up 7 bases and V 5 bases, and 7 bases lay outside the gene matches. The CDR3 has 15 residues. The germline V gene encodes CDR1 MNHEY and CDR2 SVGAGI. The CDR3 sequence: CASSQTSGMGNEQFF. CDR3 sequence (DNA): TGTGCCAGCAGTCAGACTAGCGGGATGGGGAATGAGCAGTTCTTC.

V gene TRBV12-5 combines with J gene TRBJ1-1; 9 bases are a match to TRBD1. CDR3 length: 18 amino acids. Germline V CDR1 and CDR2: LGHNT, FRNRAP. The junction had 10 bases not matched to a gene; V was cut back by 2 bases and J by 0 bases. Here the CDR3 DNA reads TGTGCTAGTGGTTTGCTTCGGACAGGGGACCGCATGAACACTGAAGCTTTCTTT. Protein sequence: CASGLLRTGDRMNTEAFF.

The V and J genes are TRBV7-9 and TRBJ2-5; 10 nucleotides line up with TRBD1. Germline V gene sequence: CDR1 SEHNR, CDR2 FQNEAQ (reference sequence). This CDR3 spans 18 amino acids. V was clipped by 6 bases and J by 1 base; unmatched bases: 14. The DNA of the CDR3 is TGTGCCAGCAGACACGACAGGGGGCGAGGTTGGGGCCAAGAGACCCAGTACTTC. Amino acid sequence: CASRHDRGRGWGQETQYF.

The V and J genes are TRBV10-1 and TRBJ1-5; 7 nucleotides match TRBD1. CDR1 and CDR2 from the germline V gene are WNHNN and SYGVQD (reference sequence). V shed 5 bases and J 3 bases; nucleotides not matched to a gene: 19. The CDR3 totals 19 residues. The chain's CDR3 is CASSYENVPGQQDNQPQHF. The CDR3 region has the DNA TGCGCCAGCAGTTACGAAAACGTTCCGGGACAGCAAGACAATCAGCCCCAGCATTTT.

DNA of the CDR3: TGTGCCAGCGGAAGCCGGGACAGGGGGACTGAAGCTTTCTTT. Protein sequence: CASGSRDRGTEAFF. The chain employs TRBV5-4 and TRBJ1-1; 11 bases are a match to TRBD1. Germline CDR1 and CDR2: SGHNT and YYREEE (reference sequence). V was clipped by 7 bases and J by 5 bases; unmatched bases: 7. The CDR3 is made up of 14 amino acids.

The chain is built from TRBV2 and TRBJ2-7; D ambiguous. V was trimmed by 1 base and J by 2 bases, leaving 9 bases between them. This CDR3 comprises 14 residues. Germline V gives CDR1 SNHLY, CDR2 FYNNEI. Written as DNA, the CDR3 is TGTGCCAGCAGTGAAGAACAGACCCCCTACGAGCAGTACTTC. This codes for CASSEEQTPYEQYF.

The J gene is TRBJ2-7, the V gene TRBV4-1, with D possibly being TRBD2 (5 bases). The germline V and J ends were trimmed by 4 bases and 0 bases, with 16 bases remaining between them. Per the germline V gene, CDR1 is MGHRA and CDR2 is YSYEKL. CDR3 length: 16 amino acids. This chain's CDR3 is CASSPMGAIPSYEQYF. The CDR3 coding sequence is TGCGCCAGCAGCCCGATGGGAGCCATCCCCTCCTACGAGCAGTACTTC.

The rearrangement uses TRBV27 and TRBJ2-1, with unresolved D. Per the germline V gene, CDR1 is MNHEY and CDR2 is SMNVEV (reference sequence). This CDR3 region has 12 residues. The V gene lost 2 bases and the J gene lost 7 bases, with 6 bases spanning the gap. This CDR3 reads CASSLAPNEQFF. DNA of the CDR3: TGTGCCAGCAGTTTAGCGCCTAATGAGCAGTTCTTC.

The rearrangement links TRBV6-5 to TRBJ1-1; weak D call: TRBD1 (6 bases). V was pared by 11 bases and J by 5 bases, with 18 bases between. CDR1 and CDR2 from the germline V gene are MNHEY and SVGAGI. CDR3 length: 13 residues. The CDR3 region has the DNA TGTGCCGCAAGGGGGTCGGGAGGTACTGAAGCTTTCTTT. This sequence encodes CAARGSGGTEAFF.

This chain uses TRBV20-1 with TRBJ2-7; D is ambiguous. The CDR3 has 11 residues. V was cut by 3 bases and J by 5 bases, with 8 bases left in between. Per germline, CDR1 DFQATT and CDR2 SNEGSKA (reference sequence). The CDR3 spells CSASLEHEQYF. The CDR3 DNA is TGCAGTGCTAGCCTCGAGCACGAGCAGTACTTC.

The J gene is TRBJ2-1, the V gene TRBV2; 7 nucleotides agree with TRBD2. The CDR3 is made up of 15 amino acids. Germline values: CDR1 SNHLY, CDR2 FYNNEI. Losses at the gene ends were 6 bases for V and 2 bases for J; bases not matched to a gene: 7. For the CDR3, the DNA is TGTGCCAGCAGCAAGGGACTAAACCCCTACAATGAGCAGTTCTTC. It specifies CASSKGLNPYNEQFF.

The rearrangement joins TRBV9 to TRBJ2-7, with TRBD2 matching over 11 bases. The CDR3 spans 16 residues. CDR1 SGDLS and CDR2 YYNGEE come from the germline V gene. Trimming took 4 bases from V and 5 from J; bases not matched to a gene: 11. CDR3 amino acids: CASSPRGLAGGNEQYF. The CDR3 nucleotides read TGTGCCAGCAGCCCCAGGGGTCTAGCGGGAGGTAACGAGCAGTACTTC.

There are a few counts of this clone. V and J are TRBV7-9 and TRBJ1-1; no clear D gene. The CDR3 consists of 15 residues. Germline loops: CDR1 SEHNR, CDR2 FQNEAQ (reference sequence). Trimming left V 1 base short and J 3 bases short, with 12 bases between. The CDR3 sequence is CASSLGLGEDTEAFF. CDR3 in DNA: TGTGCCAGCAGCTTAGGGCTCGGGGAGGACACTGAAGCTTTCTTT. The whole variable domain, filled in from reference TRBV7-9 and TRBJ1-1, reads DTGVSQNPRHKITKRGQNVTFRCDPISEHNRLYWYRQTLGQGPEFLTYFQNEAQLEKSRLLSDRFSAERPKGSFSTLEIQRTEQGDSAMYLCASSLGLGEDTEAFFGQGTRLTVV.

This CDR3 reads CASSDSGAKNIQYF. The DNA of the CDR3 is TGCGCCAGCAGTGACAGCGGAGCCAAAAACATTCAGTACTTC. The genes are TRBV10-1 and TRBJ2-4, with a tentative D call TRBD2 (5 bases). Germline CDR1 reads WNHNN; CDR2 reads SYGVQD (reference sequence). Trimming pared 3 bases from V and 0 bases from J, leaving 6 bases between. The CDR3 has 14 amino acids.

The genes are TRBV5-4 and TRBJ2-5; 14 nucleotides align to TRBD2. The length of the CDR3 is 17 residues. Trimming removed 4 bases from V and 4 bases from J; junction bases left unmatched: 9. Germline V CDR1 and CDR2: SGHNT, YYREEE (reference sequence). DNA of the CDR3: TGTGCCAGCAGCCTGACTAGCGGGGGGGCTTATGGAGAGACCCAGTACTTC. Translation: CASSLTSGGAYGETQYF.

This clone was observed a handful of times. The J gene is TRBJ1-2, the V gene TRBV11-3; a possible D gene is TRBD1 (5 bases). The CDR3 consists of 15 residues. The V gene's germline CDR1 is SGHNT and CDR2 YENEEA. With 0 bases removed from V and 7 bases from J, the gap between germline ends came to 15 bases. The CDR3 DNA follows: TGTGCCAGCAGCTTAGATTCGGGAGGGGCGTTTGGCTACACCTTC. Translating gives CASSLDSGGAFGYTF.

This chain links TRBV2 with TRBJ2-7; 7 nucleotides line up with TRBD1. The CDR3 runs 13 residues. Germline CDR1 and CDR2: SNHLY and FYNNEI. The junction had 2 bases not matched to a gene; V was cut back by 6 bases and J by 0 bases. The CDR3 loop reads CASRGDSSYEQYF. For the CDR3, the DNA is TGTGCCAGCAGGGGGGACAGCTCCTACGAGCAGTACTTC.

This chain connects TRBV6-5 to TRBJ2-5; 7 bases fit TRBD2. This CDR3 has 15 amino acids. V shed 8 bases and J 2 bases; nucleotides not matched to a gene: 11. Germline CDR1 is MNHEY and CDR2 is SVGAGI. CDR3 amino acids: CASARTLARQETQYF. As DNA, the CDR3 is TGTGCCAGCGCCCGGACACTAGCGAGGCAAGAGACCCAGTACTTC.

The chain combines TRBV4-2 with TRBJ2-5, with 10 bases aligning to TRBD2. The CDR3 length is 15 residues. Losses at the gene ends were 1 base for V and 6 bases for J; bases not matched to a gene: 5. Germline V lookup: CDR1 LGHNA, CDR2 YNFKEQ. The CDR3 sequence is CASSQGAGGPKTQYF. In DNA, the CDR3 is TGTGCCAGCAGCCAAGGAGCGGGAGGGCCGAAGACCCAGTACTTC.

The V call is TRBV6-1, the J call TRBJ2-5; 7 nucleotides agree with TRBD2. CDR1 MNHNS and CDR2 SASEGT come from the germline V gene. The length of the CDR3 is 20 residues. With V trimmed by 0 bases and J by 0 bases, 16 bases remained unmatched. Written as DNA, the CDR3 is TGTGCCAGCAGTGAAGCGCCGGGGGGACTAAGCCGACAGTACCAAGAGACCCAGTACTTC. As protein: CASSEAPGGLSRQYQETQYF.

V is TRBV2 and J is TRBJ2-5; tentatively, D is TRBD2 (5 bases). CDR3 size: 11 residues. The V gene lost 6 bases and the J gene lost 13 bases, with 15 bases spanning the gap. Looked up from germline, CDR1 is SNHLY and CDR2 is FYNNEI. The CDR3, as DNA: TGTGCCAGCAGCGCTAAACTAGACCCGTACTTC. Translated, it gives CASSAKLDPYF.

This chain links TRBV28 with TRBJ2-7; 12 nucleotides line up with TRBD1. This CDR3 has 14 residues. CDR1 MDHEN and CDR2 SYDVKM come from the germline V gene. V shed 7 bases, J shed 7 bases, and the junction held 8 bases outside the gene matches. The CDR3 region has the DNA TGTGCCAGCACCCCGGGACAGGGGGCGGGTGAGCAGTACTTC. It encodes CASTPGQGAGEQYF.

The chain recombines TRBV4-1 with TRBJ2-1; 7 bases map to TRBD2. V lost 1 base to trimming and J lost 4 bases; unmatched junction nucleotides: 13. The CDR3 totals 18 residues. CDR1 MGHRA and CDR2 YSYEKL come from the germline V gene. The chain's CDR3 is CASSQGPGLSTAYNEQFF. CDR3 sequence (DNA): TGCGCCAGCAGCCAAGGCCCGGGACTATCGACCGCTTACAATGAGCAGTTCTTC.